Below, one TCR beta chain is given with its context. The repertoire was sequenced with immunoSEQ multiplex PCR; TCRdb's copy has only in-frame clones and lacks some. The sample carries some 75,000 clones, around 80% recorded once. Between the trimmed V and J ends, which lost 1 base and 0 bases, there was a span of 7 bases. This CDR3 has 15 amino acids. CDR1 and CDR2 (germline): MNHNS, SASEGT. The sample is drawn from a study of early stage breast cancer tumors. The sequence derives from a person between 60 and 70 years old with breast cancer. Sample: blood. The chain couples TRBV6-1 to TRBJ2-4; the D is unclear. The CDR3 reads CASSEEALAKNIQYF. As DNA, the CDR3 is TGTGCCAGCAGTGAAGAGGCATTAGCCAAAAACATTCAGTACTTC.